This T cell receptor beta chain was found in a study of blood T cell repertoires in COVID-19. Looking at the study overall: Acute and convalescent COVID-19 specimens originated in the United States, Italy and Spain.

This clone showed up just a few times. Looked up from germline, CDR1 is SGHRS and CDR2 is YFSETQ. J lost 3 bases, V lost 0 bases, and 10 bases had no gene match. The CDR3 is 17 amino acids. Method: immunoSEQ multiplex PCR; TCRdb's copy keeps in-frame clones and lacks some. There are approximately 150,000 clones in the sample; 75% to 90% occur only once, and roughly 2.2% lies in the top ten. The clonotype was recovered from a man between 65 and 85 years old with acute or convalescent COVID-19. Sequencing was done on a sample of peripheral blood. The chain joins TRBV5-1 to TRBJ1-2; 8 bases line up with TRBD1. The chain's CDR3 is CASSLGQAIQGDYGYTF. Here the CDR3 DNA reads TGCGCCAGCAGCTTGGGACAGGCTATACAGGGGGACTATGGCTACACCTTC.